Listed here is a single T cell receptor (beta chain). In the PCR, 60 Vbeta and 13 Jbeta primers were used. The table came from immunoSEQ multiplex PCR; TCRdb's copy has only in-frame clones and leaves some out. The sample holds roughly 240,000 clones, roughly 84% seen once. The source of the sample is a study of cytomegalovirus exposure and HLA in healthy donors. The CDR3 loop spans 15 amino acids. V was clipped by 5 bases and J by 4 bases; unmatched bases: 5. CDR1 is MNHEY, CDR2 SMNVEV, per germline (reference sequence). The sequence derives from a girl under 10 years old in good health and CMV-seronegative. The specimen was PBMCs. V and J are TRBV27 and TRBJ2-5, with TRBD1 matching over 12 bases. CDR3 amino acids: CASSPWDRGRETQYF. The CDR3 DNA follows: TGTGCCAGCAGTCCTTGGGACAGGGGGCGAGAGACCCAGTACTTC.